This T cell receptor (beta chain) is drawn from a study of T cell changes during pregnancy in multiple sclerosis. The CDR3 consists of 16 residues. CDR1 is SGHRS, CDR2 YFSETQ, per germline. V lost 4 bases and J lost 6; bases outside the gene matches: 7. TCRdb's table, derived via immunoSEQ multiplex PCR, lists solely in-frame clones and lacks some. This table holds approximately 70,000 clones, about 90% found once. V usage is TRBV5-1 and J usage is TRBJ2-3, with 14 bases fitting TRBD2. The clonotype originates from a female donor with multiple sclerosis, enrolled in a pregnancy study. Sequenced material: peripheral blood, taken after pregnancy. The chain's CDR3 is CASSTAWTSGRDTQYF. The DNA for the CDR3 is TGCGCCAGCAGCACGGCCTGGACTAGCGGGAGGGATACGCAGTATTTT. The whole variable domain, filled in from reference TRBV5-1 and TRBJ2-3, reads KAGVTQTPRYLIKTRGQQVTLSCSPISGHRSVSWYQQTPGQGLQFLFEYFSETQRNKGNFPGRFSGRQFSNSRSEMNVSTLELGDSALYLCASSTAWTSGRDTQYFGPGTRLTVL.